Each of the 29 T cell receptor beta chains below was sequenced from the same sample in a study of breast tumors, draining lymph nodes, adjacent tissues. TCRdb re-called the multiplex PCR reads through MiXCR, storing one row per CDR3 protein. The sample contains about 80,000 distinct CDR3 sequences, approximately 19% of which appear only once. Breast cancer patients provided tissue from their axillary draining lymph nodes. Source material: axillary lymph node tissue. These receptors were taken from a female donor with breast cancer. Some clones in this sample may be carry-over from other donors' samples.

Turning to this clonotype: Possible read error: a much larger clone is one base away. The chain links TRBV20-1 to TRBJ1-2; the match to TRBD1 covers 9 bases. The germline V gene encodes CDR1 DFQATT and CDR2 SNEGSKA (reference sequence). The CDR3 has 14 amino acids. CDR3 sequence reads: CGASYRGRGYGYTF. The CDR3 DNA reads TGCGGTGCTTCCTACAGGGGGCGCGGCTATGGCTACACCTTC.

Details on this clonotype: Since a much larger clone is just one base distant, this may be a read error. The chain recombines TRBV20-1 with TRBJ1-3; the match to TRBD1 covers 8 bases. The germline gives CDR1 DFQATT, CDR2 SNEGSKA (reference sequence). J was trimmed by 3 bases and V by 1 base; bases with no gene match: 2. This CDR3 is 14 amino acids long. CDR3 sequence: CSARGTGLGNTIYF. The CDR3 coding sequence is TGCAGTGCTAGAGGGACAGGGCTTGGAAACACCATATATTTT.

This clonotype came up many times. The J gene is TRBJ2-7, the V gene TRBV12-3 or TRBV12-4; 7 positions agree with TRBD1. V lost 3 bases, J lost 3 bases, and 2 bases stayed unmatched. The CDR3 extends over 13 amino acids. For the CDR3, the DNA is TGTGCCAGCAGTTTGGGGACAGTCTACGAGCAGTACTTC. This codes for CASSLGTVYEQYF.

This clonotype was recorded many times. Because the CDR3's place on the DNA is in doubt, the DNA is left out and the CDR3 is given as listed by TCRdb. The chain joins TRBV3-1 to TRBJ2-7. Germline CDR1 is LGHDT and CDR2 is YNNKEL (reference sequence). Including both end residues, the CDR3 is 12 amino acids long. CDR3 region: CASSSSDLEQYF.

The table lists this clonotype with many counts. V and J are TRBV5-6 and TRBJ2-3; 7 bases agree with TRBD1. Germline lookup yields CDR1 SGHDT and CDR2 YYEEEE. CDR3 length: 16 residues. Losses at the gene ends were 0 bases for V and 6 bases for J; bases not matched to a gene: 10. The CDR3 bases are TGTGCCAGCAGCTTGGGCTGGACAGGCACACATGATACGCAGTATTTT. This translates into CASSLGWTGTHDTQYF.

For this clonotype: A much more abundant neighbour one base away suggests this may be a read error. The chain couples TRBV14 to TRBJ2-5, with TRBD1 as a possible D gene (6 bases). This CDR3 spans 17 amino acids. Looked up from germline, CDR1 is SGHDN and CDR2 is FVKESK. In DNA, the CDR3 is TGTGCCAGCGGCCAAGTCCAGGGGTCGCTAACTCAAGAGACCCAGTACTTC. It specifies CASGQVQGSLTQETQYF.

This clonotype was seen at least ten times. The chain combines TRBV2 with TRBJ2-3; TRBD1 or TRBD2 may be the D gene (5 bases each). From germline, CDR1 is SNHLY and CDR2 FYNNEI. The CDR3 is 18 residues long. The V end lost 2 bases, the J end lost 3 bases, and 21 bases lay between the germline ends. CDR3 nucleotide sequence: TGTGCCAGCAGTGAACGGCAGGGAGCAACACTTCGTACAGATACGCAGTATTTT. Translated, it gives CASSERQGATLRTDTQYF.

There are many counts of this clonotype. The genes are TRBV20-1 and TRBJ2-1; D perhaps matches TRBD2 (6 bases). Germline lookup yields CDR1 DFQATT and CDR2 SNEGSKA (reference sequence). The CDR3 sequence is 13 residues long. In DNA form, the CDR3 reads TGCAGCCCTAGACGGGGGTCCTACAATGAGCAGTTCTTC. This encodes CSPRRGSYNEQFF.

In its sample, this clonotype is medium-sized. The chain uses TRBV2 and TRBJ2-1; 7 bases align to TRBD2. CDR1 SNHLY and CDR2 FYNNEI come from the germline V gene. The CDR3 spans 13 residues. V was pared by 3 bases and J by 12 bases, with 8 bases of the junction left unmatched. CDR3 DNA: TGTGCCAGCAGTGAGAGCGGGAAAGGAGGGCAGTTCTTC. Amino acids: CASSESGKGGQFF. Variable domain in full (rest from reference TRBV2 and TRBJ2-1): EPEVTQTPSHQVTQMGQEVILRCVPISNHLYFYWYRQILGQKVEFLVSFYNNEISEKSEIFDDQFSVERPDGSNFTLKIRSTKLEDSAMYFCASSESGKGGQFFGPGTRLTVL.

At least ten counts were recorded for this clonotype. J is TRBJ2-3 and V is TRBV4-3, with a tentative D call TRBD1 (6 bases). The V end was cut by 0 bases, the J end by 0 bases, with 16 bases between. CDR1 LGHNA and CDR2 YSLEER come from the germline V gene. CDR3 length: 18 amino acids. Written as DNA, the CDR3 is TGCGCCAGCAGCCAAGATCCCCAGGGGAGTGGGAGCACAGATACGCAGTATTTT. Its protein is CASSQDPQGSGSTDTQYF.

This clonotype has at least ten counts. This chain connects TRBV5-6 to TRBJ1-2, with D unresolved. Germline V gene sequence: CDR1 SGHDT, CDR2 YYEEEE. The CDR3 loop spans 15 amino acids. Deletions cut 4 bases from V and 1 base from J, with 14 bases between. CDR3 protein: CASSARQVLNYGYTF. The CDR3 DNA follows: TGTGCCAGCAGCGCCCGTCAGGTACTTAACTATGGCTACACCTTC.

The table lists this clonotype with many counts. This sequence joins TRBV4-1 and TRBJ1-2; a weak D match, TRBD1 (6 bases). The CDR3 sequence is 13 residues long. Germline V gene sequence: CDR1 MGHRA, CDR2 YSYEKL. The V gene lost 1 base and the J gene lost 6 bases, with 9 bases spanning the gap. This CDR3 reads CASSQGGDNGYTF. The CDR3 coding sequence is TGCGCCAGCAGCCAAGGGGGGGACAATGGCTACACCTTC.

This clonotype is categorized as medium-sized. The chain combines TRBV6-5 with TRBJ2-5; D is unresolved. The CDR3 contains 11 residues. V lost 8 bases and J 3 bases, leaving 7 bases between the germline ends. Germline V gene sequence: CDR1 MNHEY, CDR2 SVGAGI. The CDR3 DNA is TGTGCCAGCGGCGCAAAAGAGACCCAGTACTTC. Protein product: CASGAKETQYF.

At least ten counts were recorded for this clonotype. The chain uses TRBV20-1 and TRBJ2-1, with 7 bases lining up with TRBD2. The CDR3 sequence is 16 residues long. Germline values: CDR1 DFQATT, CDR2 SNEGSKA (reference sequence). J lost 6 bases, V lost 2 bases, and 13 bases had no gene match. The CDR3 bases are TGCAGTGCTAGACCCCGCAGGACTAGGGACTTCAATGAGCAGTTCTTC. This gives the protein CSARPRRTRDFNEQFF.

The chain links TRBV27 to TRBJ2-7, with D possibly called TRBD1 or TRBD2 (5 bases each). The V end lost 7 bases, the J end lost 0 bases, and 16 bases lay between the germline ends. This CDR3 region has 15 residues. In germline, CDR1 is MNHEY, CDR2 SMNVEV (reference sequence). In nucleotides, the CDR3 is TGTGCCAGCAAAGTATTCGGGACGGACTCCTACGAGCAGTACTTC. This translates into CASKVFGTDSYEQYF.

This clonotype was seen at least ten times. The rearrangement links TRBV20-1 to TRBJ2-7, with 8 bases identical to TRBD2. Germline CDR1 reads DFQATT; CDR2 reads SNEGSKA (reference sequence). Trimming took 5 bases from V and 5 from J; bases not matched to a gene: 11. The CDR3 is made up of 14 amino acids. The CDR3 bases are TGCAGTGCTGGGAGACTAGCGCGGGTGCACGAGCAGTACTTC. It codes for CSAGRLARVHEQYF.

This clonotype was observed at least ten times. CDR3 sequence reads: CASSLDTSTGELFF. The CDR3 DNA is TGTGCCAGCAGCTTGGATACGTCCACCGGGGAGCTGTTTTTT. The chain employs TRBV5-4 and TRBJ2-2; no definite D call. V was clipped by 0 bases and J by 4 bases, with 7 bases between them. CDR3 length: 14 amino acids. Germline loops: CDR1 SGHNT, CDR2 YYREEE (reference sequence).

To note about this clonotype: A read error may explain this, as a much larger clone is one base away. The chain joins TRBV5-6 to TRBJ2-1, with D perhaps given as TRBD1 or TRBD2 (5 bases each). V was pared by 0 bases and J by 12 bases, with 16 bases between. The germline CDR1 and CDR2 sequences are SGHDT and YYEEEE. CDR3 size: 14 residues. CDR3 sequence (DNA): TGTGCCAGCAGCTTGGGGGCCGGAGCGAGGGGGCAGTTCTTC. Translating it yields CASSLGAGARGQFF.

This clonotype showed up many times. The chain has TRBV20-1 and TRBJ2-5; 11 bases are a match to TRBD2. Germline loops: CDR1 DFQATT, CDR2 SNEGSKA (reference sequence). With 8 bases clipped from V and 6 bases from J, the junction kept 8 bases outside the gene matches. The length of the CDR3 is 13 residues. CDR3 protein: CSTLAGEGKTQYF. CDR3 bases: TGCAGTACACTAGCGGGAGAAGGGAAGACCCAGTACTTC.

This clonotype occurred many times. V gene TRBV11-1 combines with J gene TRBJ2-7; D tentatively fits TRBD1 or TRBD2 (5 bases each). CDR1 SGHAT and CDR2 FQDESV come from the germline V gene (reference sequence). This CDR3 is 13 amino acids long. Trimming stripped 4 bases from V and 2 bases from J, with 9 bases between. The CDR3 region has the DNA TGTGCCAGCAGCTCCAGAGGGGCCTACGAGCAGTACTTC. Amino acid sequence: CASSSRGAYEQYF.

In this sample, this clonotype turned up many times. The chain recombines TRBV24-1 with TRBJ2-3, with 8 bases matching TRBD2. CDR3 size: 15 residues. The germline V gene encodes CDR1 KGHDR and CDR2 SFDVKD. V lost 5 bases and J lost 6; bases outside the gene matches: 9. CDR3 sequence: CATSAPAGVGDTQYF. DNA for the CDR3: TGTGCCACCAGTGCCCCAGCGGGAGTAGGGGATACGCAGTATTTT.

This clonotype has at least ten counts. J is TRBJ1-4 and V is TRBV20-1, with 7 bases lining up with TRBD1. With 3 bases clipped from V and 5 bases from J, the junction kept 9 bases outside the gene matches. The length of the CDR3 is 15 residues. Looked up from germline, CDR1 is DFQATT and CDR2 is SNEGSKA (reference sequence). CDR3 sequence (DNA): TGCAGTGCTAGTAGCCGGACAGGCAACAATGAAAAACTGTTTTTT. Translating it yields CSASSRTGNNEKLFF.

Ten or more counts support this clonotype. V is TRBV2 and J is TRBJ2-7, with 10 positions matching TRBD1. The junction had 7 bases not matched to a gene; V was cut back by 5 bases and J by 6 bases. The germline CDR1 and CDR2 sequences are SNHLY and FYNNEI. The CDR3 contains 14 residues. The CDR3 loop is CASSSGTGVVEQYF. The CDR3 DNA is TGTGCCAGCAGTTCCGGGACAGGGGTCGTCGAGCAGTACTTC.

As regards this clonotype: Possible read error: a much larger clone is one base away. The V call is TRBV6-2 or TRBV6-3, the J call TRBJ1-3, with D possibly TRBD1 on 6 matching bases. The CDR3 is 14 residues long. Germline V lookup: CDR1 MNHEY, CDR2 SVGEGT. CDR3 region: CASSRDISGSTIYF. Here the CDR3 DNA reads TGTGCCAGCAGCAGGGACATCTCTGGAAGCACCATATATTTT.

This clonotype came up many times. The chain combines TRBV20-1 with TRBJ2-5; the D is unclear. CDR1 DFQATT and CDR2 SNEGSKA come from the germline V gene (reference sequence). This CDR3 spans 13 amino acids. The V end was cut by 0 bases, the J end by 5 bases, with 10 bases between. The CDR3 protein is CSARDPPEETQYF. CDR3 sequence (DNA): TGCAGTGCTAGAGATCCCCCCGAGGAGACCCAGTACTTC.

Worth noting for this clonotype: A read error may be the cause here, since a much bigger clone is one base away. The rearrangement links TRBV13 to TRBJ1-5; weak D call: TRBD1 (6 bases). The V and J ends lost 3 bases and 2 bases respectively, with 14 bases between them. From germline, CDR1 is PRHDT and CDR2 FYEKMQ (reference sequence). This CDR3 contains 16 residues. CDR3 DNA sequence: TGTGCCAGCAGCTTTTCGGGGACAACTGGCAATCAGCCCCAGCATTTT. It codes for CASSFSGTTGNQPQHF.

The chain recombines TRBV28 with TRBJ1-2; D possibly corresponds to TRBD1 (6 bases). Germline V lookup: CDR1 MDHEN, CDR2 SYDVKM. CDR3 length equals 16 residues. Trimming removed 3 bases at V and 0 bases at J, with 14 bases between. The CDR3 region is CASSFIRGGTNYGYTF. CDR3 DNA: TGTGCCAGCAGTTTTATTAGGGGGGGCACTAACTATGGCTACACCTTC.

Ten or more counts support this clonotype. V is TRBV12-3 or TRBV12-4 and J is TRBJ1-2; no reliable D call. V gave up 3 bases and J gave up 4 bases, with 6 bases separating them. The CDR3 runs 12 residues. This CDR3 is CASSFSSYGYTF. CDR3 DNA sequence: TGTGCCAGCAGTTTCTCGTCCTATGGCTACACCTTC.

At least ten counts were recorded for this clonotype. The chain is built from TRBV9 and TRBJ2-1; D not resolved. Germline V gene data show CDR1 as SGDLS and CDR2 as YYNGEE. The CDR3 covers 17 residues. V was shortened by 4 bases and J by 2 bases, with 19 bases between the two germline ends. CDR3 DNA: TGTGCCAGCAGCCTTCGAACCAACGATGCTGCCTACAATGAGCAGTTCTTC. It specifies CASSLRTNDAAYNEQFF.